This T cell receptor beta chain was sequenced in a study of blood T cell repertoires in COVID-19 (dated by TCRdb to 2018 to 2021). Regarding the complete study: The collaborator samples originated in the United States, Italy and Spain and spanned the acute and convalescent phases of COVID-19. Nearly every sample came with metadata listing a de-identified subject ID, COVID-19 status, age in years and sex. The samples were drawn from the first 160 participants of the ongoing ImmuneRACE study and from some 1,300 subjects provided by 6 global collaborators. The repertoires were released in a freely available public database meant as a resource for research on the immune response to SARS-CoV-2. The prospective study material was composed of cDNA or gDNA derived from T cells, B-cell-depleted T cells, or PBMCs. Subjects who had been exposed to COVID-19, were actively infected with it, or had recovered from it provided the deeply sampled blood TCRbeta repertoires that made up the dataset. HLA class I and class II types, where available, came from metadata supplied by the sample provider rather than from assay-based typing. Overall results and qualifications from the work: Clinical and demographic metadata were provided uncurated, with the amount varying by source and participant.

TCRbeta CDR3 regions were amplified from genomic DNA by means of the immunoSEQ Assay, a bias-controlled multiplex PCR. Under the source paper's analysis protocol: The number of nucleated cells in each sample was estimated by amplification of reference gene primers within the assay. To quantify the absolute abundance of each unique TCRbeta CDR3 rearrangement, sequence reads were collapsed and filtered. For each sample, productive Simpson clonality was calculated by taking the square root of Simpson's diversity index across productive rearrangements. TCRdb stores this immuneACCESS table with in-frame sequences only. Part of the clones is absent; in the studies checked, under half of the shortfall reflects unresolved V genes, and no reason is known for the rest. For V, J and clone size, that table is used; D and trimming come from the DNA. The sample table shows approximately 240,000 clones, and around 80% are seen once. The ten largest clonotypes hold roughly 1.2% of the sample.

Trimming at the junction amounts to 2 bases on V and 4 bases on J, and the germline ends lie 8 bases apart. CDR3 length: 13 amino acids, cysteine to phenylalanine. CDR3 DNA is the only sequence kept; it has 39 bases, read in frame from the first base. In Seattle, one collaborating source enrolled patients while the infection was active and tracked those patients longitudinally over the course of disease. Whole blood was collected in K2EDTA tubes by collaborating institutions according to the institutions' own protocols. For TCRbeta analysis, collaborators shipped samples in one of three forms: frozen whole blood, isolated PBMCs, or DNA extracted from either of those sample types. This clone was counted a single time. Its antigen has not been determined. No per-base quality is available; no much larger clone lies one base away.

The source material was peripheral blood. The chain is assembled from TRBV12-3 or TRBV12-4 and TRBJ1-2, with no confidently assigned D gene. This clonotype was obtained from a woman aged 25 to 45 with COVID-19, enrolled during active disease. The CDR3 protein: CASSLLNSYGYTF. The nucleotide sequence is given as TGTGCCAGCAGTTTATTGAACAGCTATGGCTACACCTTC.